This TCR beta chain originates from a study of OX40 agonist ivuxolimab in advanced cancers. Here immunoSEQ multiplex PCR was the method, and the copy in TCRdb shows in-frame clones only, minus some. The sample consists of 65,000 to 90,000 clones, roughly 91% of them appearing once. The sequence was collected from an adult with an advanced solid tumor such as melanoma, head and neck, liver or kidney cancer. The sample in question was CD4+ or CD8+ T cells sorted from blood, obtained in a trial of the OX40 agonist ivuxolimab.

The CDR3 is CASSPPGGSYNEQFF. The CDR3, as DNA: TGTGCCAGCAGCCCCCCTGGGGGCTCCTACAATGAGCAGTTCTTC. V gene TRBV9 combines with J gene TRBJ2-1; D tentatively reads TRBD1 or TRBD2 (5 bases each). V was pared by 4 bases and J by 0 bases, with 11 bases between. CDR3 length equals 15 residues. Germline CDR1 and CDR2: SGDLS and YYNGEE.